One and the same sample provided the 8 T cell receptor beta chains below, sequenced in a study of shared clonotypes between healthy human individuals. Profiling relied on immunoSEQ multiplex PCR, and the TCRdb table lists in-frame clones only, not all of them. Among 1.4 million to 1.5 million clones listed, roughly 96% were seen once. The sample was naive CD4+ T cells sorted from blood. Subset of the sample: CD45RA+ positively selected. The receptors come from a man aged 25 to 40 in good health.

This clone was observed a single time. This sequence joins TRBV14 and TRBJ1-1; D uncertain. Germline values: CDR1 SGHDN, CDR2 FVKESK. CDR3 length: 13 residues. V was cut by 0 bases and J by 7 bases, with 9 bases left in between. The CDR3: CASSQEVKGEAFF. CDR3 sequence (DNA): TGTGCCAGCAGCCAAGAGGTAAAAGGTGAAGCTTTCTTT.

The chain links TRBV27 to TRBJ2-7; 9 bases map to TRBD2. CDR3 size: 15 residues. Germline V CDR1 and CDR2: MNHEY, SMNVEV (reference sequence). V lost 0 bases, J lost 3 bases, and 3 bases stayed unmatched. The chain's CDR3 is CASSLSGTSLYEQYF. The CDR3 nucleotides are TGTGCCAGCAGTTTATCAGGGACTAGCCTCTACGAGCAGTACTTC.

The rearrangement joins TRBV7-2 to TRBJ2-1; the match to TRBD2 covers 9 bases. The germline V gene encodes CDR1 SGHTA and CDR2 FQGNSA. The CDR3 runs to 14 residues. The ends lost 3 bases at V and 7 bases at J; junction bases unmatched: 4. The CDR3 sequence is CASSFLAGLNEQFF. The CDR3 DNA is TGTGCCAGCAGCTTTCTAGCGGGACTGAATGAGCAGTTCTTC.

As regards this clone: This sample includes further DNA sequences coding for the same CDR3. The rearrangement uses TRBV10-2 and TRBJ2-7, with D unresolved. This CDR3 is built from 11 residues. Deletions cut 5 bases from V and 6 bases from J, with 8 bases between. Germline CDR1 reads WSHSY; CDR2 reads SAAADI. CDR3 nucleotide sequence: TGCGCCAGCAGTAGAATGGGCGAGCAGTACTTC. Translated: CASSRMGEQYF.

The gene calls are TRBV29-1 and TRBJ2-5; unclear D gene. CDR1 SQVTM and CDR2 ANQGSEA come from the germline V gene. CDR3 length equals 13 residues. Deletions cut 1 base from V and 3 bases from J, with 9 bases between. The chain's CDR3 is CSVEAGTEETQYF. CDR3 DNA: TGCAGCGTTGAAGCAGGTACCGAAGAGACCCAGTACTTC.

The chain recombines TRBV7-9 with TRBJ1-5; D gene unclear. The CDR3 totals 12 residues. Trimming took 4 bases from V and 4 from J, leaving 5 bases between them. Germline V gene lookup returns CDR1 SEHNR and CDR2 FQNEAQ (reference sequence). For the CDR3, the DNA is TGTGCCAGCAGCTCCTTTAATCAGCCCCAGCATTTT. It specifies CASSSFNQPQHF.

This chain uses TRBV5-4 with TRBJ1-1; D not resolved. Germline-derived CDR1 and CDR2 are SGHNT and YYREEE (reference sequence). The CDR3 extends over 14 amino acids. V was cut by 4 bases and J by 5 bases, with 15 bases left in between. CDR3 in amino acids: CASSPQSTGTEAFF. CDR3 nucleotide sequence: TGTGCCAGCAGCCCTCAATCCACGGGAACTGAAGCTTTCTTT.

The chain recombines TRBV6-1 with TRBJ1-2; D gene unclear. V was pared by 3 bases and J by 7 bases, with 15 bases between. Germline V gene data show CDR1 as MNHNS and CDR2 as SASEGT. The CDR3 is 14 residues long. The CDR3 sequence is CASSDWGHGGGYTF. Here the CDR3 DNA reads TGTGCCAGCAGTGACTGGGGTCACGGCGGTGGCTACACCTTC.